This T cell receptor beta chain was retrieved from a study of shared clonotypes between healthy human individuals. General observations from the study: Roughly 5% was the fraction of naive CD4 clonotypes found shared across a few donors.

To note about this clone: The antigen remains unidentified.

Data came from immunoSEQ multiplex PCR; TCRdb stores just in-frame clones and leaves some out. The table has approximately 2,200,000 clones, 93% seen once. Positively selected for CCR7, the CD45RO-negative cells used as naive CD8 cells excluded terminally differentiated effector memory CD45RA+ cells. Germline V gene lookup returns CDR1 SEHNR and CDR2 FQNEAQ (reference sequence). J gave up 2 bases and V 4 bases, and 3 bases lay outside the gene matches. The CDR3 extends over 14 amino acids. The J gene is TRBJ2-7, the V gene TRBV7-9; 9 bases fit TRBD2. The sequence derives from a man aged 18 to 30 in good health. Some clones in this sample may be carry-over from other donors' samples. Sample: naive CD8+ T cells from PBMCs. The CDR3 DNA reads as TGTGCCAGCAGCTCCATAGCGGGAGCCTACGAGCAGTACTTC. Protein: CASSSIAGAYEQYF.